This T cell receptor (beta chain) was sequenced for a study of T cells in Graves' hyperthyroidism and ophthalmopathy. V lost 0 bases to trimming and J lost 4 bases, with 12 bases between them. This CDR3 has 14 amino acids. Germline CDR1 is GTSNPN and CDR2 is SVGIG (reference sequence). RNA transcripts served as the template for amplifying TCR beta CDR3 regions. TCR CDR3 underwent first-round RT-PCR with the HTBI primer set. TCRdb independently ran MiXCR on the multiplex PCR reads; one entry per CDR3 protein. Of fewer than 800,000 distinct CDR3 sequences listed, 15% to 20% were seen once; the top ten hold over 7.5%. Only a few counts were recorded for this clonotype.

This clonotype originated in a man younger than 35 with Graves' hyperthyroidism. Sequenced input: blood. The chain uses TRBV30 and TRBJ2-5; TRBD1 or TRBD2 may be the D gene (7 bases each). The CDR3 sequence is CAWSVQGRGETQYF. CDR3 nucleotide sequence: TGTGCCTGGAGTGTACAGGGGAGGGGAGAGACCCAGTACTTC.